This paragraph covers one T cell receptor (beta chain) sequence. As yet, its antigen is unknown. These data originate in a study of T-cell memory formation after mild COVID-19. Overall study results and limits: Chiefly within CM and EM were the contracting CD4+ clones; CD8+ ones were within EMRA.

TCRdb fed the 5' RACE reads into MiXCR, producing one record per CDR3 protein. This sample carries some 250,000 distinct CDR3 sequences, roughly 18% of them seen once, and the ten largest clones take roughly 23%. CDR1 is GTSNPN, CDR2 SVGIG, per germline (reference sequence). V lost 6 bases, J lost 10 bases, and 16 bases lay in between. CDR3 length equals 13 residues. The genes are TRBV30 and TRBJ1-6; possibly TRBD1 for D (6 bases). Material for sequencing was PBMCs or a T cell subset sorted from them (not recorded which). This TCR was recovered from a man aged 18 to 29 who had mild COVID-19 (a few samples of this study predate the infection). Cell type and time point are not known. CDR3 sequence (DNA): TGTGCCTGCAGAAATGTACAGGGCTCACCCCTCCACTTT. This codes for CACRNVQGSPLHF.